The rows below give T cell receptor beta chains drawn from one sample of a study of shared clonotypes between healthy human individuals. The repertoire was sequenced with immunoSEQ multiplex PCR; TCRdb's copy has only in-frame clones and lacks some. The table lists fewer than 3 million clones, about 90% of them singletons. Sequencing input: naive CD4+ T cells from PBMCs. The receptors originated from a man aged 18 to 29 in good health. Some clones in this sample may be carry-over from other donors' samples. Both conserved end residues are part of each CDR3. D genes are given only for firm matches. Size is stated for part of the rows, as once, few or many counts, or as a class when the clone is expanded.

D: TRBD1; size: few; V: TRBV18; J: TRBJ1-1; DNA: TGTGCCAGCTCCACGACAGGGTCGAACACTGAAGCTTTCTTT; CDR3: CASSTTGSNTEAFF
D: NA; size: NA; V: TRBV6-6; J: TRBJ2-2; DNA: TGTGCCAGCAGGCAAGACGGGGAGCTGTTTTTT; CDR3: CASRQDGELFF
D: NA; size: once; V: TRBV7-2; J: TRBJ1-5; DNA: TGTGCCAGCAGAAGTCGGGTCGGGGGCAATCAGCCCCAGCATTTT; CDR3: CASRSRVGGNQPQHF
D: NA; size: few; V: TRBV19; J: TRBJ1-5; DNA: TGTGCCAGTAGTACCCTCCCCATTCAGCCCCAGCATTTT; CDR3: CASSTLPIQPQHF
D: TRBD1; size: NA; V: TRBV19; J: TRBJ1-2; DNA: TGTGCCAGTAGTATCGGCAGGGGGTACTATGGCTACACCTTC; CDR3: CASSIGRGYYGYTF
D: NA; size: NA; V: TRBV29-1; J: TRBJ2-3; DNA: TGCAGCGCCGACTATACCACAGATACGCAGTATTTT; CDR3: CSADYTTDTQYF
D: NA; size: NA; V: TRBV28; J: TRBJ1-6; DNA: TGTGCCAGCAGTCAACGACGGATTAATTCACCCCTCCACTTT; CDR3: CASSQRRINSPLHF
D: NA; size: NA; V: TRBV4-1; J: TRBJ2-7; DNA: TGCGCCAGCAGCCAAGATTTCCAGGCCTACGAGCAGTACTTC; CDR3: CASSQDFQAYEQYF
D: NA; size: NA; V: TRBV6-4; J: TRBJ2-1; DNA: TGTGCCAGCAGTGACAATTTTCCGGCCGTGGGCAATGAGCAGTTCTTC; CDR3: CASSDNFPAVGNEQFF
D: TRBD1; size: few; V: TRBV7-2; J: TRBJ1-1; DNA: TGTGCCAGCAGCCCTAGGAACAGGGGAAGCACTGAAGCTTTCTTT; CDR3: CASSPRNRGSTEAFF
D: TRBD1; size: NA; V: TRBV28; J: TRBJ1-1; DNA: TGTGCCAGCAGTTTGGGAGGGACAGGGGGCTGGGACACTGAAGCTTTCTTT; CDR3: CASSLGGTGGWDTEAFF
D: NA; size: NA; V: TRBV19; J: TRBJ1-3; DNA: TGTGCCAGTAGTATATACGGACAGCCCGCAGCCGCGGGCGGGTTTACCATATATTTT; CDR3: CASSIYGQPAAAGGFTIYF